These T cell receptor beta chains were read from a single sample in a study of cytomegalovirus exposure and HLA in healthy donors. Profiling relied on immunoSEQ multiplex PCR, and the TCRdb table lists in-frame clones only, not all of them. The sample gives about 150,000 clones, roughly 82% of which show up once; 6.6% is in the top ten. Specimen: PBMCs. All receptors come from a woman in her 50s in good health and CMV-seropositive. Both conserved end residues are part of each CDR3. The D gene is left open where the match is weak. Size values are once, few and many counts, or a class for expanded clones, and some rows have none.

clone_size,d_call,j_call,v_call,cdr3_nt,cdr3_aa
NA,TRBD1,TRBJ2-2,TRBV5-1,TGCGCCAGCAGCCCGAGGACAGGGCCCGGGGAGCTGTTTTTT,CASSPRTGPGELFF
NA,NA,TRBJ1-1,TRBV2,TGTGCCAGCAGCACACAGGGAGAGAACACTGAAGCTTTCTTT,CASSTQGENTEAFF
NA,NA,TRBJ1-2,TRBV19,TGTGCCAGTAGTACCAGCTATGGCTACACCTTC,CASSTSYGYTF
NA,TRBD1,TRBJ2-1,TRBV9,TGTGCCAGCAGCGAACGGACAGGGGGCAATGAGCAGTTCTTC,CASSERTGGNEQFF
NA,NA,TRBJ1-5,TRBV5-6,TGTGCCAGCAGCTTGGGGGCAGGGCATCAGCCCCAGCATTTT,CASSLGAGHQPQHF
NA,NA,TRBJ2-1,TRBV10-1,TGCGCCAGCAGTGAGTCTCTTGCGTCTGAGCAGTTCTTC,CASSESLASEQFF
NA,NA,TRBJ1-2,TRBV7-9,TGTGCCAGCAGCCGGGGAGGGGACGGCTACACCTTC,CASSRGGDGYTF
NA,NA,TRBJ2-2,TRBV4-3,TGCGCCAGCAGCCTCGTAGTAGCAGGGGGGCGGGTCGAGCTGTTTTTT,CASSLVVAGGRVELFF
NA,NA,TRBJ1-4,TRBV13,TGTGCCAGCAGCTTATTAGCCTCCGATGAAAAACTGTTTTTT,CASSLLASDEKLFF
once,TRBD1,TRBJ1-1,TRBV19,TGTGCCAGTAGTATAGTGGACAGGGAGAACACTGAAGCTTTCTTT,CASSIVDRENTEAFF
few,NA,TRBJ1-1,TRBV6-1,TGTGCCAGCAGTGGGCAGGGCTTCTCTGAAGCTTTCTTT,CASSGQGFSEAFF
NA,NA,TRBJ1-2,TRBV6-5,TGTGCCAGCAGACATGGTGGCAGTCCTAACTATGGCTACACCTTC,CASRHGGSPNYGYTF
NA,TRBD1,TRBJ2-5,TRBV5-4,TGTGCCAGCAGCTACAGGGGTGAGACCCAGTACTTC,CASSYRGETQYF
NA,NA,TRBJ1-1,TRBV6-5,TGTGCCAGCAGTTACGTGGGGACATCTAAGAACACTGAAGCTTTCTTT,CASSYVGTSKNTEAFF
NA,TRBD1,TRBJ1-1,TRBV7-2,TGTGCCAGCAATATCAGGGGGGAGAACACTGAAGCTTTCTTT,CASNIRGENTEAFF
NA,TRBD2,TRBJ2-3,TRBV5-4,TGTGCCAGCAGCTTAAGCGGGGGAGGCGCAGATACGCAGTATTTT,CASSLSGGGADTQYF
NA,TRBD2,TRBJ2-3,TRBV4-3,TGCGCCAGCAGCCCAGTAGCGGGGTCCAAAGATACGCAGTATTTT,CASSPVAGSKDTQYF
NA,TRBD1,TRBJ2-7,TRBV10-3,TGTGCCATCAGGATACAGGGGGCCGAAAACTACGAGCAGTACTTC,CAIRIQGAENYEQYF
NA,NA,TRBJ1-1,TRBV2,TGTGCCAGCAGTGAGAGCCTCAACACTGAAGCTTTCTTT,CASSESLNTEAFF
NA,NA,TRBJ2-7,TRBV6-5,TGTGCCAGCAGCCCACGATGGGACTCGTCTACGGGGCAGTACTTC,CASSPRWDSSTGQYF
NA,TRBD1,TRBJ1-1,TRBV9,TGTGCCAGCAGCAATGGACAGGTTAACACTGAAGCTTTCTTT,CASSNGQVNTEAFF
NA,NA,TRBJ1-2,TRBV2,TGTGCCAGCAGCGCGGCGAACTATGGCTACACCTTC,CASSAANYGYTF
NA,TRBD1,TRBJ1-4,TRBV4-1,TGCGCCAGCAGCCGTTCGGGACAGGGAACTGAAAAACTGTTTTTT,CASSRSGQGTEKLFF
few,NA,TRBJ2-3,TRBV2,TGTGCCAGCAGATTAAGCGGGACGCAGTATTTT,CASRLSGTQYF
NA,NA,TRBJ2-5,TRBV9,TGTGCCAGCAGCTCTACCCCCTACGGTGGAGGAGAGACCCAGTACTTC,CASSSTPYGGGETQYF
NA,NA,TRBJ1-2,TRBV25-1,TGTGCCAGCAGCCTCATGACGGGCTATGGCTACACCTTC,CASSLMTGYGYTF
NA,NA,TRBJ2-5,TRBV19,TGTGCCAGTAGTATAGGGTATAGTATAGGTAGGAGGGAGACCCAGTACTTC,CASSIGYSIGRRETQYF
NA,TRBD1,TRBJ1-2,TRBV28,TGTGCCAGCAGTTTAGGAGGGACAGGGGGAGATGGCTACACCTTC,CASSLGGTGGDGYTF
NA,NA,TRBJ1-3,TRBV7-8,TGTGCCAGCAGCTCCGGTAGGAGCTCTGGAAACACCATATATTTT,CASSSGRSSGNTIYF
NA,NA,TRBJ1-6,TRBV15,TGTGCCACCGGGGAGAGCTCCAATTCACCCCTCCACTTT,CATGESSNSPLHF
NA,TRBD1,TRBJ1-2,TRBV29-1,TGCAGCGTTGATCGCGGGTCAGGGGGCGCGAATGGCTACACCTTC,CSVDRGSGGANGYTF
NA,TRBD1,TRBJ1-2,TRBV7-9,TGTGCCAGCAGCCTGGACAGGGGAGACTATGGCTACACCTTC,CASSLDRGDYGYTF
few,NA,TRBJ2-3,TRBV4-1,TGCGCCAGCAGCCCGGTACGGCAGGGGCTAGGTACGCAGTATTTT,CASSPVRQGLGTQYF
NA,NA,TRBJ1-4,TRBV6-5,TGTGCCAGCAGTCTCGGAGGACTCTTCGCCGAAAAACTGTTTTTT,CASSLGGLFAEKLFF
NA,NA,TRBJ1-1,TRBV27,TGTGCCAGCAGTTTATCGATGGGGCGGGGGAGGGGGACTGAAGCTTTCTTT,CASSLSMGRGRGTEAFF
NA,NA,TRBJ2-1,TRBV5-6,TGTGCCAGCAGCTCAACAGGGATGCACCCCTACAATGAGCAGTTCTTC,CASSSTGMHPYNEQFF
NA,NA,TRBJ1-5,TRBV29-1,TGCAGCGTTGCGGGGGGTGGAAGCAATCAGCCCCAGCATTTT,CSVAGGGSNQPQHF
NA,TRBD2,TRBJ2-7,TRBV5-1,TGCGCCAGCAGCCAACTAGCGGGGGCATACGAGCAGTACTTC,CASSQLAGAYEQYF
NA,TRBD2,TRBJ2-7,TRBV27,TGTGCCAGCAGTTTAAGGCGGGGGGCCTACGAGCAGTACTTC,CASSLRRGAYEQYF
NA,NA,TRBJ2-1,TRBV12-2,TGTGCAGACGGGTCCCTGAGCGGGAGATACAATGAGCAGTTCTTC,CADGSLSGRYNEQFF
NA,NA,TRBJ2-2,TRBV2,TGTGCCAGCAGGGCGCTCGGGGGGGAGCTGTTTTTT,CASRALGGELFF
NA,NA,TRBJ1-6,TRBV18,TGTGCCAGCTCACGGACGGGGAGTTCCGATTCACCCCTCCACTTT,CASSRTGSSDSPLHF
NA,TRBD1,TRBJ2-3,TRBV9,TGTGCCAGCAGCGAGAAATCGGACAGGGGCTTCACAGATACGCAGTATTTT,CASSEKSDRGFTDTQYF
NA,NA,TRBJ2-3,TRBV5-4,TGTGCCAGCAGGGTGGTAGGGGGGGCCGAAGATACGCAGTATTTT,CASRVVGGAEDTQYF
NA,NA,TRBJ1-5,TRBV7-2,TGTGCCAGCAGCTTAGTCCCCCTTATGAGCAATCAGCCCCAGCATTTT,CASSLVPLMSNQPQHF
few,NA,TRBJ2-6,TRBV30,TGTGCCTGGAGGCGCGGGGCCAACGTCCTGACTTTC,CAWRRGANVLTF
few,NA,TRBJ1-3,TRBV6-6,TGTGCCAGCAGTTACTCGACAAGAGGGATGGGAAACACCATATATTTT,CASSYSTRGMGNTIYF